The 20 T cell receptor beta chains listed next were all sequenced from one sample in a study of T cell repertoires in ileal Crohn's disease. The time point denotes: neoterminal ileum biopsy at postoperative endoscopy, about 6 months after surgery. The protocol was immunoSEQ multiplex PCR, while the TCRdb copy is restricted to in-frame clones and leaves out a portion. The data contain 11,000 or so clones, approximately 72% of them singletons. The specimen was ileal tissue. These receptors were collected from an adult with Crohn's disease.

The chain is built from TRBV5-1 and TRBJ1-1, with 7 bases lining up with TRBD1. V dropped 1 base and J dropped 4; count of bases not matched to a gene: 13. This CDR3 comprises 17 residues. Germline V gives CDR1 SGHRS, CDR2 YFSETQ. CDR3 sequence: CASSLLRGRGSTTEAFF. The DNA of the CDR3 is TGCGCCAGCAGCTTGTTACGGGGCAGGGGGTCGACCACTGAAGCTTTCTTT.

V gene TRBV6-5 combines with J gene TRBJ1-3, with unresolved D. CDR1 MNHEY and CDR2 SVGAGI come from the germline V gene. The CDR3 extends over 14 amino acids. Trimming removed 7 bases from V and 1 base from J, with 11 bases in between. This CDR3 is CASISPGSGNTIYF. For the CDR3, the DNA is TGTGCCAGCATCTCCCCCGGTTCTGGAAACACCATATATTTT.

CDR3 protein: CASSAFPRGEQYF. CDR3 DNA sequence: TGTGCCAGCAGCGCCTTCCCCCGGGGTGAGCAGTACTTC. The chain recombines TRBV9 with TRBJ2-5; a weak D match, TRBD2 (5 bases). In germline, CDR1 is SGDLS, CDR2 YYNGEE. The V gene lost 3 bases and the J gene lost 11 bases, with 17 bases spanning the gap. The length of the CDR3 is 13 residues.

The rearrangement joins TRBV18 to TRBJ1-4, with 7 bases identical to TRBD1. CDR3 size: 15 residues. CDR1 KGHSH and CDR2 LQKENI come from the germline V gene. V lost 1 base, J lost 4 bases, and 3 bases stayed unmatched. The CDR3 here is CASSPRDRNNEKLFF. In DNA, the CDR3 is TGTGCCAGCTCACCACGGGACAGAAATAATGAAAAACTGTTTTTT. Combining the CDR3 with reference TRBV18 and TRBJ1-4 gives the whole variable domain NAGVMQNPRHLVRRRGQEARLRCSPMKGHSHVYWYRQLPEEGLKFMVYLQKENIIDESGMPKERFSAEFPKEGPSILRIQQVVRGDSAAYFCASSPRDRNNEKLFFGSGTQLSVL.

The V gene is TRBV6-4, the J gene TRBJ2-3; 10 bases agree with TRBD2. J gave up 3 bases and V 4 bases, and 4 bases lay outside the gene matches. Germline CDR1 is MRHNA and CDR2 is SNTAGT. This CDR3 spans 15 amino acids. This CDR3 reads CASSAGTSETDTQYF. The DNA of the CDR3 is TGTGCCAGCAGTGCCGGGACTAGCGAGACAGATACGCAGTATTTT.

Details on this clone: A junction boundary mismatches the germline segment, possibly from a read error. V and J are TRBV6-4 and TRBJ2-2, with a tentative D call TRBD1 (5 bases). Germline V gene data show CDR1 as MRHNA and CDR2 as SNTAGT. There are 14 residues in the CDR3. CDR3 amino acids: CASSDSQDTRELFF. Here the CDR3 DNA reads TGTGCCAGCAGTGACTCGCAGGACACCAGGGAGCTGTTTTTT.

In DNA, the CDR3 is TGCAGCGCCGGCGGCGGGGCAAACACCGGGGAGCTGTTTTTT. Amino acid sequence: CSAGGGANTGELFF. The chain joins TRBV29-1 to TRBJ2-2, with D possibly being TRBD2 (6 bases). The ends were cut back, 7 bases at V and 2 bases at J, with 14 bases in the middle. CDR1 SQVTM and CDR2 ANQGSEA come from the germline V gene. The CDR3 length is 14 residues.

This chain connects TRBV6-4 to TRBJ2-1, with a possible D match to TRBD2 (7 bases). V was pared by 0 bases and J by 8 bases, with 14 bases between. CDR3 length equals 15 residues. Germline V lookup: CDR1 MRHNA, CDR2 SNTAGT. The CDR3 spells CASSDSGGAGDEQFF. The CDR3 DNA reads as TGTGCCAGCAGTGACTCGGGGGGGGCCGGGGATGAGCAGTTCTTC.

This sequence joins TRBV10-3 and TRBJ1-2; D is possibly TRBD1 (6 bases). CDR1 is ENHRY and CDR2 is SYGVKD in the germline V gene. The V end was cut by 5 bases, the J end by 5 bases, with 15 bases between. CDR3 length: 14 residues. CDR3 protein: CAISTGLEKYGYTF. The DNA for the CDR3 is TGTGCCATCAGTACAGGGCTCGAAAAGTATGGCTACACCTTC.

The chain carries TRBV11-3 and TRBJ2-5; D may be TRBD2 (7 bases). The CDR3 covers 16 residues. Germline CDR1 is SGHNT and CDR2 is YENEEA. The germline V and J ends were trimmed by 1 base and 5 bases, with 17 bases remaining between them. In nucleotides, the CDR3 is TGTGCCAGCAGCTTAGGTCGGGGGGCCAACCGGGAGACCCAGTACTTC. It codes for CASSLGRGANRETQYF.

The chain links TRBV13 to TRBJ2-7, with TRBD1 identical over 8 bases. V dropped 5 bases and J dropped 0; count of bases not matched to a gene: 18. The CDR3 totals 19 residues. Per germline, CDR1 PRHDT and CDR2 FYEKMQ (reference sequence). DNA of the CDR3: TGTGCCAGCAGCCCACGTCCCGGGACAGGACGCTTAAGCTCCTACGAGCAGTACTTC. It encodes CASSPRPGTGRLSSYEQYF.

The V and J genes are TRBV9 and TRBJ2-1; TRBD2 might be the D (6 bases). CDR3 length equals 13 residues. Germline V gene lookup returns CDR1 SGDLS and CDR2 YYNGEE. V was pared by 4 bases and J by 6 bases, with 11 bases between. CDR3 sequence reads: CASSPSRGNEQFF. The CDR3 DNA follows: TGTGCCAGCAGCCCCTCGCGGGGCAATGAGCAGTTCTTC. Complete variable domain (other parts from reference TRBV9 and TRBJ2-1): DSGVTQTPKHLITATGQRVTLRCSPRSGDLSVYWYQQSLDQGLQFLIQYYNGEERAKGNILERFSAQQFPDLHSELNLSSLELGDSALYFCASSPSRGNEQFFGPGTRLTVL.

This clone was detected only once. The chain combines TRBV6-5 with TRBJ1-5; D remains ambiguous. Looked up from germline, CDR1 is MNHEY and CDR2 is SVGAGI. Trimming pared 4 bases from V and 3 bases from J, leaving 10 bases between. The CDR3 is 14 residues long. The CDR3 reads CASSSRDDNQPQHF. CDR3 DNA sequence: TGTGCCAGCAGTTCCCGGGATGACAATCAGCCCCAGCATTTT.

This clone was detected only once. The CDR3 DNA reads TGTGCCAGTAGTGTGCGGAGGGGAGCGGGGGGTCGCACAGATACGCAGTATTTT. Translation: CASSVRRGAGGRTDTQYF. This chain links TRBV19 with TRBJ2-3; 9 bases align to TRBD2. CDR1 is LNHDA, CDR2 SQIVND, per germline (reference sequence). The CDR3 is 18 residues long. The junction had 13 bases not matched to a gene; V was cut back by 5 bases and J by 1 base.

This chain connects TRBV6-5 to TRBJ1-6; D not resolved. Trimming left V 4 bases short and J 0 bases short, with 7 bases between. The V gene's germline CDR1 is MNHEY and CDR2 SVGAGI. This CDR3 has 15 residues. CDR3 nucleotide sequence: TGTGCCAGCAGTTCACACAGCTCCTATAATTCACCCCTCCACTTT. This sequence encodes CASSSHSSYNSPLHF.

The genes are TRBV10-3 and TRBJ2-3; D gene uncertain. There are 12 residues in the CDR3. The V gene's germline CDR1 is ENHRY and CDR2 SYGVKD. The V and J ends lost 7 bases and 4 bases respectively, with 9 bases between them. CDR3 DNA: TGTGCCATCAAAGCTGAAGCAGATACGCAGTATTTT. Protein product: CAIKAEADTQYF.

The chain links TRBV2 to TRBJ1-1; TRBD1 might be the D (5 bases). Germline V gene sequence: CDR1 SNHLY, CDR2 FYNNEI. V was cut by 4 bases and J by 1 base, with 7 bases left in between. There are 13 residues in the CDR3. The chain's CDR3 is CASSAGENTEAFF. CDR3 sequence (DNA): TGTGCCAGCAGTGCGGGGGAGAACACTGAAGCTTTCTTT.

The chain is built from TRBV2 and TRBJ2-1; 7 nucleotides line up with TRBD2. The CDR3 loop spans 12 amino acids. The germline V gene encodes CDR1 SNHLY and CDR2 FYNNEI. V shed 5 bases and J 8 bases; nucleotides not matched to a gene: 3. CDR3 protein: CASSWGGDEQFF. The CDR3 region has the DNA TGTGCCAGCAGTTGGGGGGGGGATGAGCAGTTCTTC.

A single count supports this clone. The rearrangement links TRBV27 to TRBJ1-5; D remains ambiguous. Germline V gene lookup returns CDR1 MNHEY and CDR2 SMNVEV (reference sequence). The CDR3 runs 13 residues. V lost 7 bases to trimming and J lost 2 bases, with 9 bases between them. DNA of the CDR3: TGTGCCAGCACTGTGGCCCGCAATCAGCCCCAGCATTTT. Its translation: CASTVARNQPQHF.

The genes are TRBV6-1 and TRBJ2-1; 8 nucleotides match TRBD2. Losses at the gene ends were 8 bases for V and 1 base for J; bases not matched to a gene: 7. This CDR3 spans 15 amino acids. Germline lookup yields CDR1 MNHNS and CDR2 SASEGT. The CDR3: CASAFAGGSYNEQFF. CDR3 nucleotides: TGTGCCAGCGCTTTTGCGGGGGGTTCCTACAATGAGCAGTTCTTC.